This T cell receptor (beta chain) was recovered during a study of T cell responses to AZD1222 COVID-19 vaccine (dated by TCRdb to about 2021). For the wider study: TCR sequencing was performed for approximately 240 trial participants, of whom about 200 were given two doses of AZD1222 and about 25 were given two doses of MenACWY control vaccine. Trial participants were enrolled by age into subgroups of 18-55, 56-69 and 70-plus years, and roughly 150, 30 and 60 TCR-sequenced participants, respectively, were included in these subgroups. Overall study results and their limits: In the small 56-69-year group, the increase in depth fell short of significance, most likely because of low power. CD4 TCRs associated with the vaccine covered the entire spike protein, and the dominant responses were in regions 160-218 and 743-854. Because no day 14 peak-response samples were available, the repertoires could be characterized only after the peak T cell response. Epitopes outside the regions mutated in the B.1.351 and B.1.1.7 variants were reportedly recognized by nearly half of the unique spike-specific TCRs. Conclusions about previously exposed vaccinees are limited, since just a handful of AZD1222 recipients were seropositive for SARS-CoV-2 at baseline. Most participants were white British and females outnumbered males, and the authors suggested that clonal diversity may have been underestimated. After two AZD1222 doses, both the breadth and the depth of spike-specific TCRs were significantly higher than at day 0 and than in MenACWY recipients.

The CDR3 regions of human TCRbeta chains were analyzed by immunosequencing. In the original analysis: TCRs in the repertoires were compared against a reference library of SARS-CoV-2-specific TCRs that had been generated with the MIRA antigen-specificity platform. Breadth was defined as the fraction of unique TCRs that were SARS-CoV-2-associated. Depth was defined as the fraction of total T cells that were SARS-CoV-2-associated. Using the MIRA data, every spike-specific TCR was mapped to the spike region that the TCR reacted to and assigned to either a CD4 or a CD8 class. Log10-transformed breadth and depth values were compared by one-way ANOVA with Sidak's multiple comparisons tests. Not all clones reach the TCRdb copy of this immuneACCESS table, which keeps in-frame sequences only. Checked studies attribute under half of the gap to unresolved V genes and leave the rest unexplained. V, J and clone size are those of that table, while D and trimming were read from the DNA. The sample records approximately 110,000 clones, 75% to 90% of which are singletons. 3.5% to 5% of the sample comes from the top ten.

Spanning cysteine to phenylalanine, the CDR3 consists of 13 amino acids. The CDR3 DNA has 39 bases and is translated from base 1. CDR1 MNHEY and CDR2 SVGEGT are derived from the germline V gene. V is pruned by 5 bases and J by 4 bases, leaving 2 bases of the junction without a gene match. This specimen's time point label, interpreted: about 28 days (+/-7) after the second vaccine dose. AZD1222 recipients with second doses at about 4 weeks or about 12 weeks were pooled, because spike-specific TCR depth and breadth did not differ between schedules. The vaccinee samples were drawn from two UK trials, COV001 and COV002, one of which was a single-blind randomized controlled phase 2/3 trial testing AZD1222 (ChAdOx1 nCoV-19) in healthy adults. For TCRbeta chain sequencing, PBMC samples were collected from trial participants at day 0 and at day 28 after the second dose. As for this clone: The antigen it recognizes is unknown. No base quality information exists; no much larger clone differs at one position.

This specimen was peripheral blood, taken 28 days after the second AZD1222 dose. The receptor chain draws on TRBV6-2 or TRBV6-3 and TRBJ2-1; 7 junctional bases match TRBD1. This receptor was identified in an adult who received the AZD1222 COVID-19 vaccine. CDR3 region: CASSPGQYNEQFF. At the DNA level, the sequence is TGTGCCAGCAGTCCGGGACAGTACAATGAGCAGTTCTTC.